This record concerns one TCR beta chain sequence. Per the original methods: Amplification of reference gene primers was used by the study to estimate nucleated cell counts. Clones were read by immunoSEQ multiplex PCR, and TCRdb kept only the in-frame ones, dropping some. That table gives V, J and clone size, and the DNA gave D and trimming. The sample contains fewer than 250,000 clones, approximately 87% of which appear only once. CDR3 size: 13 residues. Germline V lookup: CDR1 MDHEN, CDR2 SYDVKM. Trimming removed 2 bases from V and 5 bases from J, with 7 bases in between. This entry comes from a study of blood T cell repertoires in COVID-19. At the level of the study: Sites in the United States, Italy and Spain provided acute and convalescent COVID-19 samples. PBMCs, B-cell-depleted T cells, or T cells provided the cDNA or gDNA that made up the material.

The origin of this receptor is a woman in her 70s with active or convalescent COVID-19. The sample consisted of peripheral blood. The V call is TRBV28, the J call TRBJ2-1; D gene unclear. The CDR3 sequence: CASSLVQDNEQFF. The CDR3 region has the DNA TGTGCCAGCAGTTTAGTCCAGGACAATGAGCAGTTCTTC.